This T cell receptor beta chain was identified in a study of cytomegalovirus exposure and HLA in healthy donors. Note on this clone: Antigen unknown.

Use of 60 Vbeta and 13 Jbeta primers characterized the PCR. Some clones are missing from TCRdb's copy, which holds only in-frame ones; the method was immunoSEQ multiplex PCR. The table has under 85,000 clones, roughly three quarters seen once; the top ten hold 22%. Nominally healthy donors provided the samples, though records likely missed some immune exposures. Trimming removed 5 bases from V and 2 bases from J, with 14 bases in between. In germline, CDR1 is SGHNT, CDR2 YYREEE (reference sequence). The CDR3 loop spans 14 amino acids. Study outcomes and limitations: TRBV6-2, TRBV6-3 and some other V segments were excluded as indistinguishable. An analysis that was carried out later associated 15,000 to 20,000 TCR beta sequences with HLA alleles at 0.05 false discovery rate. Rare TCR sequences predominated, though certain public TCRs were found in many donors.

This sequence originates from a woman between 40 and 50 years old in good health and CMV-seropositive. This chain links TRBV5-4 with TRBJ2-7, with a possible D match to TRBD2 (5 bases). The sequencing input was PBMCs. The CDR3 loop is CASSPAGRPYEQYF. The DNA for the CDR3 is TGTGCCAGCAGTCCCGCGGGCCGCCCCTACGAGCAGTACTTC.